A single sample is the source of the 32 T cell receptor beta chains below, sequenced in a study of blood T cells in healthy people across ages. Then a second PCR, running about 6 to 11 cycles, was carried out with a sample-barcoded 5' primer and a J-beta primer mix. TCRdb reanalysed the 5' RACE reads using MiXCR and keeps one entry per CDR3 protein. The table has fewer than 750,000 distinct CDR3 sequences, roughly half seen once. The specimen was blood. The receptors come from a woman of 80 years or more in good health.

On this clonotype: The junction does not match germline at one end; this may be a read error. The rearrangement links TRBV24-1 to TRBJ2-2, with D possibly TRBD2 on 5 matching bases. CDR3 length: 15 residues. Germline V CDR1 and CDR2: KGHDR, SFDVKD. CDR3 bases: TGTGCCACCAGTGACTCGGGCACGAACACCGGGGTGCTGTTTTTT. Amino acids: CATSDSGTNTGVLFF.

V usage is TRBV21-1 and J usage is TRBJ2-4. TRBV21-1 is a pseudogene locus. The CDR3 has 13 residues. The CDR3 is CASRGLAENIQYF. The CDR3 nucleotides read TGTGCCAGCAGGGGACTAGCGGAAAACATTCAGTACTTC.

This clonotype was detected ten times or more. The chain joins TRBV27 to TRBJ2-1; 10 bases are a match to TRBD2. The trim removed 7 bases at V and 4 bases at J, leaving 7 bases unmatched. From germline, CDR1 is MNHEY and CDR2 SMNVEV (reference sequence). The CDR3 contains 15 residues. The CDR3 reads CASTIAGGPYNEQFF. The CDR3, as DNA: TGTGCCAGCACCATAGCGGGGGGCCCGTACAATGAGCAGTTCTTC.

Worth noting for this clonotype: A much larger clone is a single base away; this may be a read error. The chain recombines TRBV10-3 with TRBJ1-6; 8 nucleotides align to TRBD1. There are 16 residues in the CDR3. The V gene's germline CDR1 is ENHRY and CDR2 SYGVKD. V dropped 0 bases and J dropped 7; count of bases not matched to a gene: 5. In DNA form, the CDR3 reads TGTGCCATCAGTGAGTCAAGGGGACAGGAGAATTCACCCCTCCACTTT. The encoded protein is CAISESRGQENSPLHF.

This rearrangement joins TRBV7-9 to TRBJ2-1; D is tentatively TRBD1 or TRBD2 (5 bases each). The CDR3 covers 14 residues. The V end was cut by 1 base, the J end by 10 bases, with 14 bases between. The germline V gene encodes CDR1 SEHNR and CDR2 FQNEAQ (reference sequence). The CDR3 DNA is TGTGCCAGCAGCTTAGGTTCCGGTGGGACGGAGCAGTTCTTC. Encoded protein: CASSLGSGGTEQFF.

This clonotype appeared many times. V gene TRBV7-9 combines with J gene TRBJ2-7; D is perhaps TRBD1 (6 bases). Germline V CDR1 and CDR2: SEHNR, FQNEAQ (reference sequence). Between the trimmed V and J ends, which lost 3 bases and 5 bases, there was a span of 8 bases. CDR3 size: 12 residues. In DNA form, the CDR3 reads TGTGCCAGCAGCTTTGGGACAAACGAGCAGTACTTC. This codes for CASSFGTNEQYF.

This clonotype was picked up many times. The rearrangement joins TRBV28 to TRBJ2-7, with no clear D. The CDR3 has 12 amino acids. Germline values: CDR1 MDHEN, CDR2 SYDVKM. The V end lost 7 bases, the J end lost 8 bases, and 15 bases lay between the germline ends. CDR3 nucleotides: TGTGCCAGCATGGGCTCGACCCACCAGCAGTACTTC. Its translation: CASMGSTHQQYF.

A remark on this clonotype: A read error is possible here, since a much larger clone lies one base away. J is TRBJ2-1 and V is TRBV5-1; maybe TRBD1 (6 bases). The V and J ends lost 4 bases and 4 bases respectively, with 24 bases between them. The CDR3 runs to 18 residues. Germline loops: CDR1 SGHRS, CDR2 YFSETQ. The CDR3 sequence: CASSVYYSRDTRYNEQFF. The CDR3 nucleotides read TGCGCCAGCAGCGTCTACTACAGTAGGGACACCAGATACAATGAGCAGTTCTTC.

This clonotype was recorded many times. V gene TRBV6-5 combines with J gene TRBJ1-4; D gene uncertain. Trimming pared 7 bases from V and 8 bases from J, leaving 14 bases between. Germline lookup yields CDR1 MNHEY and CDR2 SVGAGI. CDR3 size: 13 residues. CDR3 coding DNA: TGTGCCAGCACTCGACGGGCTGGGGAAAAACTGTTTTTT. Translation gives CASTRRAGEKLFF.

This clonotype has only one observation. This chain links TRBV6-5 with TRBJ2-4; D is possibly TRBD1 (6 bases). This CDR3 is built from 17 residues. Trimming took 2 bases from V and 1 from J, leaving 15 bases between them. Germline CDR1 is MNHEY and CDR2 is SVGAGI. The CDR3 sequence: CASSYGAGARAKNIQYF. In DNA, the CDR3 is TGTGCCAGCAGTTACGGGGCAGGGGCGAGGGCCAAAAACATTCAGTACTTC.

A note on this clonotype: This could be a read error, since a much larger clone is one nucleotide away. This chain links TRBV5-1 with TRBJ2-4; D possibly corresponds to TRBD2 (6 bases). The J call is uncertain, as TRBJ2-7 better fits the DNA end. CDR3 size: 14 residues. Germline CDR1 SGHRS, CDR2 YFSETQ. This CDR3 is CASSTASASYEQYF. In DNA form, the CDR3 reads TGCGCCAGCAGCACCGCTAGCGCCTCCTACGAGCAGTACTTC.

With respect to this clonotype: A much larger clone is a single base away; this may be a read error. The CDR3 protein is CDTRGDLTREFF. As DNA, the CDR3 is TGTGACACCAGGGGAGACCTCACTAGGGAGTTCTTC. The chain employs TRBV10-3 and TRBJ2-1, with a possible D match to TRBD1 (6 bases). Germline values: CDR1 ENHRY, CDR2 SYGVKD. This CDR3 has 12 residues.

This clonotype occurred once. The chain uses TRBV29-1 and TRBJ2-1; D may be TRBD1 (6 bases). This CDR3 has 15 residues. The V end was cut by 1 base, the J end by 4 bases, with 14 bases between. The germline V gene has CDR1 SQVTM and CDR2 ANQGSEA. Here the CDR3 reads CSVEGPAGAYNEQFF. Here the CDR3 DNA reads TGCAGCGTTGAAGGGCCGGCAGGGGCTTACAATGAGCAGTTCTTC.

The chain links TRBV6-1 to TRBJ2-3, with 9 bases identical to TRBD2. CDR1 is MNHNS and CDR2 is SASEGT in the germline V gene. The junction had 3 bases not matched to a gene; V was cut back by 1 base and J by 1 base. The CDR3 consists of 16 residues. The CDR3 DNA sequence: TGTGCCAGCAGTGAAGTGTTAGCGGGGGGCACAGATACGCAGTATTTT. It yields the protein CASSEVLAGGTDTQYF.

The rearrangement uses TRBV7-2 and TRBJ2-1; D tentatively fits TRBD1 or TRBD2 (7 bases each). With 6 bases removed from V and 4 bases from J, the gap between germline ends came to 19 bases. The CDR3 runs to 16 residues. Germline V gene data show CDR1 as SGHTA and CDR2 as FQGNSA. CDR3 in amino acids: CASSRGPAGLYNEQFF. CDR3 DNA sequence: TGTGCCAGCAGTAGGGGGCCAGCGGGGTTATACAATGAGCAGTTCTTC.

The sample holds a few counts of this clonotype. Being one base from a much bigger clone, this may be a read error. The chain uses TRBV4-1 and TRBJ2-1; no definite D call. Matching the DNA end better, TRBJ2-7 makes the J call doubtful. CDR3 length: 16 residues. CDR1 and CDR2 from the germline V gene are MGHRA and YSYEKL. CDR3 sequence reads: CASSQLASDVYNEQYF. The CDR3 DNA sequence: TGCGCCAGCAGCCAATTGGCAAGCGACGTCTACAATGAGCAGTACTTC.

This clonotype was recorded at least ten times. This chain joins TRBV29-1 and TRBJ2-7; D possibly corresponds to TRBD1 (5 bases). The V gene's germline CDR1 is SQVTM and CDR2 ANQGSEA. The length of the CDR3 is 13 residues. V lost 3 bases and J lost 3, with 12 bases in between. The CDR3 DNA sequence: TGCAGCGTTGAGGCAGGGTCGTTCTACGAGCAGTACTTC. Residues: CSVEAGSFYEQYF.

This clonotype was picked up many times. The chain uses TRBV4-1 and TRBJ2-1; 9 nucleotides align to TRBD1. Per the germline V gene, CDR1 is MGHRA and CDR2 is YSYEKL. The V gene end was trimmed by 4 bases and the J gene end by 4 bases; junction bases not matched to a gene: 2. The CDR3 is made up of 14 amino acids. The CDR3 reads CASSRDRDYNEQFF. The CDR3 nucleotides read TGCGCCAGCAGCCGGGACAGGGATTACAATGAGCAGTTCTTC.

This clonotype was seen once. A much larger clone differs by one base, so this may be a read error. This sequence joins TRBV3-1 and TRBJ2-6, with a weak D call TRBD1 (5 bases). Looked up from germline, CDR1 is LGHDT and CDR2 is YNNKEL (reference sequence). The CDR3 has 16 amino acids. The CDR3 nucleotides are TGTGCCAGCAGCCTTTCTACAGGCTCTGGGGCCAACGTCCCGACTTTC. This sequence encodes CASSLSTGSGANVPTF.

The rearrangement joins TRBV3-1 to TRBJ1-2; 7 bases match TRBD1. The V gene end was trimmed by 4 bases and the J gene end by 10 bases; junction bases not matched to a gene: 15. The germline gives CDR1 LGHDT, CDR2 YNNKEL (reference sequence). This CDR3 spans 15 amino acids. The CDR3 spells CASSPSRDRGMDYTF. The DNA of the CDR3 is TGTGCCAGCAGCCCTTCACGGGACAGAGGTATGGACTACACCTTC.

This rearrangement joins TRBV28 to TRBJ2-2; the match to TRBD1 covers 8 bases. The CDR3 spans 12 residues. Germline CDR1 and CDR2: MDHEN and SYDVKM. V was pared by 7 bases and J by 8 bases, with 3 bases of the junction left unmatched. CDR3 protein: CASTRGRGELFF. As DNA, the CDR3 is TGTGCCAGCACCAGGGGGCGGGGGGAGCTGTTTTTT.

The J gene is TRBJ2-3, the V gene TRBV7-2; possibly TRBD2 for D (5 bases). The CDR3 covers 18 residues. CDR1 and CDR2 (germline): SGHTA, FQGNSA. V gave up 1 base and J gave up 0 bases, with 17 bases separating them. The CDR3 DNA follows: TGTGCCAGCAGCTTAGTTAGGTCGCGGGCGGCCAGCACAGATACGCAGTATTTT. Translating it yields CASSLVRSRAASTDTQYF.

This clonotype was picked up many times. V is TRBV5-1 and J is TRBJ2-3; D might be TRBD1 or TRBD2, each matching 6 bases. The CDR3 has 14 residues. Germline CDR1 and CDR2: SGHRS and YFSETQ. V was shortened by 5 bases and J by 6 bases, with 16 bases between the two germline ends. CDR3 loop: CASSSWGAMDTQYF. For the CDR3, the DNA is TGCGCCAGCAGTTCGTGGGGGGCGATGGATACGCAGTATTTT.

Remarks on this clonotype: This could be a read error, since a much larger clone is one nucleotide away. V gene TRBV7-9 combines with J gene TRBJ2-2, with D possibly being TRBD1 (5 bases). CDR3 length: 14 amino acids. Looked up from germline, CDR1 is SEHNR and CDR2 is FQNEAQ (reference sequence). The CDR3 reads CANSLQDSTGELFF. The CDR3 nucleotides are TGTGCCAACAGCTTACAGGATTCCACCGGGGAGCTGTTTTTT.

Comments on this clonotype: The junction differs from germline at one of its ends, possibly a read error. This rearrangement joins TRBV3-1 to TRBJ2-1, with D perhaps TRBD2 (6 bases). The CDR3 loop spans 16 amino acids. The germline V gene encodes CDR1 LGHDT and CDR2 YNNKEL (reference sequence). CDR3 sequence reads: CASSPAQGLYYNGQFF. Here the CDR3 DNA reads TGTGCCAGCAGCCCCGCCCAGGGACTCTACTACAATGGGCAGTTCTTC.

The CDR3 region has the DNA TGCGCCAGCAGCCAAGATCTTGAGGATGGGGAGCAGTATTTT. Translating it yields CASSQDLEDGEQYF. The chain employs TRBV4-3 and TRBJ2-3; D not certain. V dropped 0 bases and J dropped 11 bases, with 15 bases sitting between them. This CDR3 is built from 14 residues. From germline, CDR1 is LGHNA and CDR2 YSLEER.

This chain connects TRBV5-1 to TRBJ2-2; D perhaps matches TRBD2 (6 bases). Per the germline V gene, CDR1 is SGHRS and CDR2 is YFSETQ. This CDR3 has 15 amino acids. V was shortened by 4 bases and J by 6 bases, with 16 bases between the two germline ends. CDR3 nucleotide sequence: TGCGCCAGCAGCACTGGGACTCCGGGCCCCGGGGAGCTGTTTTTT. This gives the protein CASSTGTPGPGELFF.

This clonotype was seen repeatedly, ten times or more. The chain recombines TRBV5-1 with TRBJ2-6; D is unclear. V dropped 1 base and J dropped 3 bases, with 11 bases sitting between them. Germline assignment: CDR1 SGHRS and CDR2 YFSETQ. The CDR3 is 16 residues long. CDR3 nucleotides: TGCGCCAGCAGCTTGTACTACGGAAGTGGGGCCAACGTCCTGACTTTC. Translation: CASSLYYGSGANVLTF. The variable domain in full, with the rest retrieved from reference TRBV5-1 and TRBJ2-6, is KAGVTQTPRYLIKTRGQQVTLSCSPISGHRSVSWYQQTPGQGLQFLFEYFSETQRNKGNFPGRFSGRQFSNSRSEMNVSTLELGDSALYLCASSLYYGSGANVLTFGAGSRLTVL.

This clonotype has at least ten counts. The CDR3 loop is CSASNPGLAGGRTDTQYF. The CDR3 DNA follows: TGCAGTGCTAGTAATCCGGGACTAGCGGGAGGCCGCACAGATACGCAGTATTTT. The rearrangement uses TRBV20-1 and TRBJ2-3, with TRBD2 identical over 15 bases. CDR1 and CDR2 from the germline V gene are DFQATT and SNEGSKA (reference sequence). The CDR3 loop spans 18 amino acids. The ends lost 3 bases at V and 1 base at J; junction bases unmatched: 8.

This clonotype was counted a few times. V and J are TRBV27 and TRBJ2-1; D unclear. The J call may be mistaken, given a closer DNA end match to TRBJ2-7. This CDR3 comprises 14 residues. Germline loops: CDR1 MNHEY, CDR2 SMNVEV (reference sequence). The CDR3 DNA follows: TGTGCCAGTAGGCGAGGTGGGATGTACAATGAGCAGTACTTC. This encodes CASRRGGMYNEQYF.

The chain couples TRBV7-2 to TRBJ1-6; D is uncertain. CDR1 is SGHTA, CDR2 FQGNSA, per germline. The length of the CDR3 is 11 residues. Trimming pared 3 bases from V and 15 bases from J, leaving 9 bases between. CDR3 nucleotide sequence: TGTGCCAGCAGCTTGGGGTCGCGCCTCCACTTT. It specifies CASSLGSRLHF.

The chain carries TRBV4-1 and TRBJ2-5; maybe TRBD1 (5 bases). V was clipped by 4 bases and J by 8 bases, with 20 bases between them. The CDR3 sequence is 15 residues long. The germline gives CDR1 MGHRA, CDR2 YSYEKL. Here the CDR3 DNA reads TGCGCCAGCAGCCGGTGGGGCGACCGGATTGAAACCCAGTACTTC. Its translation is CASSRWGDRIETQYF.